The 10 T cell receptor beta chains presented below share a single source sample, sequenced in a study of blood T cell repertoires in COVID-19. Some clones are missing from TCRdb's copy, which holds only in-frame ones; the method was immunoSEQ multiplex PCR. The data show 200,000 to 250,000 clones, 75% to 85% seen once. The sample comprised peripheral blood. The origin of the receptors is a woman aged 25 to 45 with COVID-19, enrolled during active disease.

The J gene is TRBJ2-3, the V gene TRBV27; a weak D match, TRBD2 (6 bases). CDR1 is MNHEY, CDR2 SMNVEV, per germline (reference sequence). V was clipped by 3 bases and J by 11 bases, with 15 bases between them. This CDR3 has 13 residues. The CDR3 DNA sequence: TGTGCCAGCAGTTTTCGGGGGACGCCTTTGCAGTATTTT. Its protein product is CASSFRGTPLQYF.

The V call is TRBV6-5, the J call TRBJ2-7, with 7 bases matching TRBD1. The J segment lost 2 bases and the V segment lost 5 bases, leaving 6 bases of the junction unmatched. Germline V gene sequence: CDR1 MNHEY, CDR2 SVGAGI. The CDR3 totals 14 residues. CDR3 loop: CASSPGQATYEQYF. As DNA, the CDR3 is TGTGCCAGCAGTCCCGGACAGGCGACCTACGAGCAGTACTTC.

V gene TRBV5-5 combines with J gene TRBJ1-5; TRBD1 matches at 9 bases. V lost 3 bases to trimming and J lost 6 bases; unmatched junction nucleotides: 4. Germline V lookup: CDR1 SGHKS, CDR2 YYEKEE (reference sequence). The CDR3 length is 14 residues. This CDR3 is CASSSDRGGQPQHF. The DNA of the CDR3 is TGTGCCAGCAGCTCGGACAGGGGAGGTCAGCCCCAGCATTTT.

The chain links TRBV2 to TRBJ1-1, with D possibly TRBD1 on 5 matching bases. Germline V gives CDR1 SNHLY, CDR2 FYNNEI. This CDR3 contains 14 residues. The ends were cut back, 7 bases at V and 2 bases at J, with 14 bases in the middle. The CDR3 spells CASNRGKENTEAFF. As DNA, the CDR3 is TGTGCCAGCAATCGGGGGAAGGAAAACACTGAAGCTTTCTTT. The full variable domain, its missing parts supplied by reference TRBV2 and TRBJ1-1, is EPEVTQTPSHQVTQMGQEVILRCVPISNHLYFYWYRQILGQKVEFLVSFYNNEISEKSEIFDDQFSVERPDGSNFTLKIRSTKLEDSAMYFCASNRGKENTEAFFGQGTRLTVV.

This sequence joins TRBV5-1 and TRBJ2-3, with D possibly matching TRBD2 (6 bases). With 4 bases removed from V and 3 bases from J, the gap between germline ends came to 18 bases. This CDR3 spans 16 amino acids. Germline V gene sequence: CDR1 SGHRS, CDR2 YFSETQ. The CDR3 DNA sequence: TGCGCCAGCAGCCCGGGGCGGGGCGTGCGTACAGATACGCAGTATTTT. Its protein product is CASSPGRGVRTDTQYF.

V usage is TRBV6-2 or TRBV6-3 and J usage is TRBJ2-1; 13 positions agree with TRBD2. The V gene end was trimmed by 6 bases and the J gene end by 6 bases; junction bases not matched to a gene: 2. This CDR3 is 14 amino acids long. Germline CDR1 and CDR2: MNHEY and SVGEGT. In nucleotides, the CDR3 is TGTGCCAGCAGCGGACTAGCGGGAGTCAATGAGCAGTTCTTC. This codes for CASSGLAGVNEQFF.

This chain uses TRBV23-1 with TRBJ2-1; 9 nucleotides line up with TRBD1. TRBV23-1 is sorted into the ORF group, with uncertain function. CDR3 size: 16 residues. Trimming took 2 bases from V and 2 from J; bases not matched to a gene: 4. The CDR3 loop is CASSQQDRGAYNEQFF. The CDR3 DNA sequence: TGCGCCAGCAGTCAACAGGACAGGGGAGCCTACAATGAGCAGTTCTTC.

The chain uses TRBV11-2 and TRBJ2-7; TRBD2 aligns across 7 bases. CDR1 and CDR2 from the germline V gene are SGHAT and FQNNGV. Losses at the gene ends were 3 bases for V and 2 bases for J; bases not matched to a gene: 4. The CDR3 contains 14 residues. As DNA, the CDR3 is TGTGCCAGCAGCTTTGGTGGGAGGGCCTACGAGCAGTACTTC. This encodes CASSFGGRAYEQYF.

This rearrangement joins TRBV4-2 to TRBJ2-3; 11 nucleotides agree with TRBD2. Per germline, CDR1 LGHNA and CDR2 YNFKEQ. Trimming took 4 bases from V and 4 from J; bases not matched to a gene: 13. The CDR3 contains 18 residues. The CDR3, as DNA: TGTGCCAGCAGCCCCCATCGGGCTAGCGGGGGGCGGGCAGATACGCAGTATTTT. Protein product: CASSPHRASGGRADTQYF.

The chain joins TRBV27 to TRBJ2-1, with D uncertain. CDR3 length equals 14 residues. CDR1 MNHEY and CDR2 SMNVEV come from the germline V gene (reference sequence). V lost 8 bases and J 5 bases, leaving 16 bases between the germline ends. CDR3 region: CASSTTYVHNEQFF. The CDR3 DNA sequence: TGTGCCAGCTCAACTACTTACGTCCACAATGAGCAGTTCTTC.